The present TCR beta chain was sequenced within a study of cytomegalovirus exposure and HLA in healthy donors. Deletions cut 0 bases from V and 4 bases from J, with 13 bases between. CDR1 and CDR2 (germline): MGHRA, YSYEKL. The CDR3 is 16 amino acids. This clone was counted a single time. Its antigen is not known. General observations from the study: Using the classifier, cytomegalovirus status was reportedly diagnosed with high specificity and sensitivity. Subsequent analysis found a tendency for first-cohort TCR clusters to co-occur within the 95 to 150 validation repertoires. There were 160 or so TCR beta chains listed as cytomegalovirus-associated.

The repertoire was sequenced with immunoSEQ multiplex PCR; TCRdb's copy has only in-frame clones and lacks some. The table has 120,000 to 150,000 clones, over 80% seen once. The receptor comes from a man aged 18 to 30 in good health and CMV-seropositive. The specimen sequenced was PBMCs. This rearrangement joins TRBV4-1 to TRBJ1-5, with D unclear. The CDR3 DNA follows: TGCGCCAGCAGCCAAGATCGAGTGACACCGAATCAGCCCCAGCATTTT. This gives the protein CASSQDRVTPNQPQHF.